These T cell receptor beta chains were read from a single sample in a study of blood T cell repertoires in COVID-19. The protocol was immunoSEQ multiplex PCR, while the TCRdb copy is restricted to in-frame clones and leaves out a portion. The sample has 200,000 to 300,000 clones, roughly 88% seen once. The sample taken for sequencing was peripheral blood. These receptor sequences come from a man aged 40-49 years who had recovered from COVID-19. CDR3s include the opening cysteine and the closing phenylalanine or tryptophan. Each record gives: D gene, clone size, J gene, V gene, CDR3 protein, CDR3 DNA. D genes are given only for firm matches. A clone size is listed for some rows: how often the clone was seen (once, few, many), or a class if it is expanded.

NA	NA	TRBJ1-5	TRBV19	CASRRGRSNQPQHF	TGTGCCAGTAGACGAGGGCGAAGCAATCAGCCCCAGCATTTT
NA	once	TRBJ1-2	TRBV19	CASSIDRNPDRANYGYTF	TGTGCCAGTAGTATAGACCGTAATCCCGACAGAGCTAACTATGGCTACACCTTC
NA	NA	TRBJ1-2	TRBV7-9	CASSATTGHGYTF	TGTGCCAGCAGCGCAACAACAGGCCATGGCTACACCTTC
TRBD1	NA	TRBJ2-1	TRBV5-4	CASSKDRGNYNEQFF	TGTGCCAGCAGCAAGGACAGGGGAAACTACAATGAGCAGTTCTTC
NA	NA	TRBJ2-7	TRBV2	CASSVGPLTYEQYF	TGTGCCAGCAGTGTTGGCCCTTTAACCTACGAGCAGTACTTC
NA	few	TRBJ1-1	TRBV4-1	CASSQWPTPMNTEAFF	TGCGCCAGCAGCCAATGGCCGACACCAATGAACACTGAAGCTTTCTTT
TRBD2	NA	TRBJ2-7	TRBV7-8	CASSLEAGLNYEQYF	TGTGCCAGCAGCTTAGAGGCGGGACTAAACTACGAGCAGTACTTC
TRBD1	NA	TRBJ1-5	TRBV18	CASSRGTGGSQPQHF	TGTGCCAGCTCCCGAGGGACAGGGGGCAGTCAGCCCCAGCATTTT
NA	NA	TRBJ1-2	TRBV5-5	CASSLVGGNYGYTF	TGTGCCAGCAGCTTGGTGGGAGGGAACTATGGCTACACCTTC
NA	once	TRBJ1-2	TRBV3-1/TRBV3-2	CASSPIGGSGGYTF	TGTGCCAGCAGCCCCATCGGGGGTTCGGGTGGCTACACCTTC
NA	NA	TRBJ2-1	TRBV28	CASSLAIGGAGEQFF	TGTGCCAGCAGTTTGGCAATTGGGGGGGCCGGTGAGCAGTTCTTC
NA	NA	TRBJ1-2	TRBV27	CASSITGKADPQDGYTF	TGTGCCAGCAGTATAACCGGCAAAGCCGACCCTCAGGATGGCTACACCTTC
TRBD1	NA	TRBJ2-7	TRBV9	CASSEGTGREQYF	TGTGCCAGCAGCGAGGGGACAGGGAGGGAGCAGTACTTC
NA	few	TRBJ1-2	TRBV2	CASSPTVGLGLDGYTF	TGTGCCAGCAGCCCTACCGTGGGTTTGGGACTAGATGGCTACACCTTC
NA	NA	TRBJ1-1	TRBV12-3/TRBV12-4	CATRGQYTEAFF	TGTGCCACCCGAGGACAGTACACTGAAGCTTTCTTT
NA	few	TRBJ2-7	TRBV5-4	CASSYRADEQYF	TGTGCCAGCAGCTACAGGGCTGACGAGCAGTACTTC
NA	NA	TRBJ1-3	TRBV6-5	CASSGTNGNTIYF	TGTGCCAGCAGCGGGACAAATGGAAACACCATATATTTT
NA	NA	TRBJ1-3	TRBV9	CASSVEGGNTIYF	TGTGCCAGCAGCGTAGAGGGGGGAAACACCATATATTTT
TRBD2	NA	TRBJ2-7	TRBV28	CASSSPSGGKDEQYF	TGTGCCAGCAGTTCCCCCTCGGGGGGAAAGGACGAGCAGTACTTC
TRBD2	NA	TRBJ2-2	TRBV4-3	CASSRQLAVNTGELFF	TGCGCCAGCAGCCGCCAACTAGCGGTAAACACCGGGGAGCTGTTTTTT
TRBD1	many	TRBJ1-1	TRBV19	CASSIRGRTEAFF	TGTGCCAGTAGTATCAGGGGGAGGACTGAAGCTTTCTTT
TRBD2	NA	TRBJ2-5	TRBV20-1	CSASASGLAGGPGETQYF	TGCAGTGCTAGTGCATCGGGACTAGCGGGAGGGCCGGGAGAGACCCAGTACTTC
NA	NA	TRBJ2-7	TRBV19	CASSITQGSEQYF	TGTGCCAGTAGTATCACTCAGGGGAGCGAGCAGTACTTC
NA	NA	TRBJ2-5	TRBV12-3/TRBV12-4	CASSLRETQYF	TGTGCCAGCAGTTTACGGGAGACCCAGTACTTC
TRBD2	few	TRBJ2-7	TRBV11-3	CASSLRGEWSYEQYF	TGTGCCAGCAGCTTACGGGGGGAATGGTCCTACGAGCAGTACTTC
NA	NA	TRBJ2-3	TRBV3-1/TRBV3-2	CASSPVNTDTQYF	TGTGCCAGCAGCCCAGTAAACACAGATACGCAGTATTTT
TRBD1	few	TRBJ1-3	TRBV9	CASSVTGGGSGNTIYF	TGTGCCAGCAGCGTAACAGGGGGAGGCTCTGGAAACACCATATATTTT
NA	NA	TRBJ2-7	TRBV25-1	CASSATSKQYF	TGTGCCAGCAGTGCAACTAGCAAGCAGTACTTC
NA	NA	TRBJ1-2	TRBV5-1	CASSPLERQAYGYTF	TGCGCCAGCAGCCCCCTTGAGCGGCAGGCCTATGGCTACACCTTC
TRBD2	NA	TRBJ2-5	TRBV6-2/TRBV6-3	CASSQGLAGVAETQYF	TGTGCCAGCAGTCAGGGACTAGCGGGGGTTGCGGAGACCCAGTACTTC
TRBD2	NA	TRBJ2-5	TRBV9	CASSIGTSGNFEETQYF	TGTGCCAGCAGCATTGGGACTAGCGGGAACTTTGAGGAGACCCAGTACTTC
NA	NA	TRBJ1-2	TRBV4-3	CASSQDLDSNYGYTF	TGCGCCAGCAGCCAAGATTTAGACAGCAACTATGGCTACACCTTC
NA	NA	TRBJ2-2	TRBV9	CASSARAGRELFF	TGTGCCAGCAGCGCGAGGGCGGGAAGGGAGCTGTTTTTT
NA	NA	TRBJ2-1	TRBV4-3	CASSLNNEQFF	TGCGCCAGCAGCCTCAACAATGAGCAGTTCTTC
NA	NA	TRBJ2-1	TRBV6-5	CASRLATGNEQFF	TGTGCCAGCAGGCTCGCTACGGGGAATGAGCAGTTCTTC
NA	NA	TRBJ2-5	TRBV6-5	CASSYGLGGFEETQYF	TGTGCCAGCAGTTACGGGTTGGGGGGTTTTGAGGAGACCCAGTACTTC
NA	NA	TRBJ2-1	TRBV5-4	CASSTADRYNEQFF	TGTGCCAGCAGCACAGCGGACCGCTACAATGAGCAGTTCTTC
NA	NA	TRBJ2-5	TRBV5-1	CASSSGSSAQETQYF	TGCGCCAGCAGCTCCGGTTCTAGCGCACAAGAGACCCAGTACTTC
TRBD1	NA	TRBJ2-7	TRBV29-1	CSARGGQGNHEQYF	TGCAGCGCCAGGGGGGGACAGGGTAACCACGAGCAGTACTTC
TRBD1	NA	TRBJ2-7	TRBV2	CASREDRGGTYEQYF	TGTGCCAGCAGAGAGGACAGGGGGGGGACCTACGAGCAGTACTTC
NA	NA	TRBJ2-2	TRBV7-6	CASSLMAKSGRYTGELFF	TGTGCCAGCAGCTTAATGGCGAAATCGGGGAGGTACACCGGGGAGCTGTTTTTT